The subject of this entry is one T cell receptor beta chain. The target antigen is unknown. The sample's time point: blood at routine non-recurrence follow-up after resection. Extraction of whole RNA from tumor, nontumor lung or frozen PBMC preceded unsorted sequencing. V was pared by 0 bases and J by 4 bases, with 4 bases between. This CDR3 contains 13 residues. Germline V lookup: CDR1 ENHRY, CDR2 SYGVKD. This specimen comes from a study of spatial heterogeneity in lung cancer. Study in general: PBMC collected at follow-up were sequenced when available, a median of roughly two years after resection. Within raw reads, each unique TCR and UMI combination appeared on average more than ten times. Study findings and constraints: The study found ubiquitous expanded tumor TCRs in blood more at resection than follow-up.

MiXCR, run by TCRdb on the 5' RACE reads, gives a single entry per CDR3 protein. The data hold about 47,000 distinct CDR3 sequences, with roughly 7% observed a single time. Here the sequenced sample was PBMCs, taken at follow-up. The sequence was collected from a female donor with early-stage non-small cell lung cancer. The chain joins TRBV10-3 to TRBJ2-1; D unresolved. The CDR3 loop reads CAISESRYNEQFF. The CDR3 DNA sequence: TGTGCCATCAGTGAGTCCCGGTACAATGAGCAGTTCTTC.